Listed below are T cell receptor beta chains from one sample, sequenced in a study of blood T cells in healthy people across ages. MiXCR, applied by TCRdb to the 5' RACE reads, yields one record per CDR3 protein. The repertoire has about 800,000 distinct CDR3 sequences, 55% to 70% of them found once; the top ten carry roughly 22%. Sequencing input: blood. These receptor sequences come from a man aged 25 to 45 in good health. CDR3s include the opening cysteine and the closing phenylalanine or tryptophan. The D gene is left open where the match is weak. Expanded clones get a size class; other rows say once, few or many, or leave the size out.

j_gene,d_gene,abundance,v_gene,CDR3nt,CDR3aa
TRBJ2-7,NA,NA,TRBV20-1,TGCAGTGCTAGCGAACGGAGGGGCGACGAGCAGTACTTC,CSASERRGDEQYF
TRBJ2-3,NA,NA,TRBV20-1,TGCAGTGCTTACAGGGAGTCTACGCAGTATTTT,CSAYRESTQYF
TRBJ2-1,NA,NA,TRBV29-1,TGCAGCGCCTCGGGACGAAACTCTAATGAGCAGTTCTTC,CSASGRNSNEQFF
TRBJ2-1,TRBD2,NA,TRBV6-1,TGTGCCAGCACAGTCTCGGCGGGAGCCTTCAACGAGCAGTTCTTC,CASTVSAGAFNEQFF
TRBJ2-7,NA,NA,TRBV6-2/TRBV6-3,TGTGCCAGCAGTTACTCGGTGAACAGGGCCTCCTACGAGCAGTACTTC,CASSYSVNRASYEQYF
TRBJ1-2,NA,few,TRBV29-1,TGCAGCGTTGTACGCGCGACAGTTTGGGATGGCTACACCTTC,CSVVRATVWDGYTF
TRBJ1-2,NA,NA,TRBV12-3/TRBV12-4,TGTGCCAGCAGCTCATTCGGCGGAAACTATGGCTACACCTTC,CASSSFGGNYGYTF
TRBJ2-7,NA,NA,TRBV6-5,TGTGCCAGCAGTCCTCCCCCGGGACGGTCCTACGAGCAGTACTTC,CASSPPPGRSYEQYF
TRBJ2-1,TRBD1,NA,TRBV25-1,TGTGCCAGCAGTGTTCCAGGGGGCAAAGCGGGTGAGCAGTTCTTC,CASSVPGGKAGEQFF
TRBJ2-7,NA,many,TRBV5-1,TGCGCCAGCCGGCGGGATGCTTCCTACGAGCAGTACTTC,CASRRDASYEQYF
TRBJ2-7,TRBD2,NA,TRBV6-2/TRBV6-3,TGTGCCAGCAGTTCCTCGGGACTAGCGGGACAGCTCTCCTACGAGCAGTACTTC,CASSSSGLAGQLSYEQYF
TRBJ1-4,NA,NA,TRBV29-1,TGCAGCGTTCTAATTTTGGGGGTGTTGGGTGAAAAACTGTTTTTT,CSVLILGVLGEKLFF
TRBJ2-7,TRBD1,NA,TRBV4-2,TGTGCCAGCAGATCGACAGGGGCCGTATTTCGGCAGTACTTC,CASRSTGAVFRQYF
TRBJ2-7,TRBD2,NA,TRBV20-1,TGCAGTGCGAGCGGGGCTATCGAGCAGTACTTC,CSASGAIEQYF
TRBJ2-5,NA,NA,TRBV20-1,TGCAGTGCTAGAGATGGAGTCAGAGGAGAGACCCAGTACTTC,CSARDGVRGETQYF
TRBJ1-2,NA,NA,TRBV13,TGTGCCAGCAGCGCACCAAATTTCTATGGCTACACCTTC,CASSAPNFYGYTF
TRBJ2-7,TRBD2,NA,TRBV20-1,TGCAGTGCTAGCGGCTCTAGCGGGCAATTACGGTACTTC,CSASGSSGQLRYF
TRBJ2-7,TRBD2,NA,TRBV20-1,TGCAGTGCTAGAGATGGACTAGCGGTACCTAGCTCCTACGAGCAGTACTTC,CSARDGLAVPSSYEQYF
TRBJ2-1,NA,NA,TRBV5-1,TGCGCCAGCAGCGCGTTTAGCGAAAATGAGCAGTTCTTC,CASSAFSENEQFF
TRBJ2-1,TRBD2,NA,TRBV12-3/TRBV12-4,TGTGCCAGCAACACTCGCCCGGGAGGGCCGATCAATGAGCAGTTCTTC,CASNTRPGGPINEQFF
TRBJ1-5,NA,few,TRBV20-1,TGCAGTGCCCTAGAGGTACGTAGCACGAGGGCACAGCATTTT,CSALEVRSTRAQHF
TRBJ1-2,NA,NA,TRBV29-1,TGCAGCGTTGATTTGCCTATGGGGCGAGGGAATGGCTACACCTTC,CSVDLPMGRGNGYTF
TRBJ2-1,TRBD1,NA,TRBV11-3,TGTGCCAGCAGCTTAGAATCTCCCGGACAGGGTAACTACAATGAGCAGTTCTTC,CASSLESPGQGNYNEQFF
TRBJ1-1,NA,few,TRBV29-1,TGCAGCGTCGCGCCACGGGGGAACACTGAAGCTTTCTTT,CSVAPRGNTEAFF
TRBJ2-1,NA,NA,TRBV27,TGTGCCAGCAGTTTAATGGGGATTTACAATGAGCAGTTCTTC,CASSLMGIYNEQFF
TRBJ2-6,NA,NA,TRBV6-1,TGTGCCAGCAGACTGACAGACCTAGATGCCTCTGGGGCCAACGTCCTGACTTTC,CASRLTDLDASGANVLTF
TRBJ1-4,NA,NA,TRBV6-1,TGTGCCAGCAGTGGACAGGAGACTAATGAAAAACTGTTTTTT,CASSGQETNEKLFF
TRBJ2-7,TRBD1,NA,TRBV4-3,TGCGCCAGCAGCCCGGACCGGGACAGGCGACAGCAGTACTTC,CASSPDRDRRQQYF
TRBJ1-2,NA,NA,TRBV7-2,TGTGCCAGCAGCGACTACCAGGCGGATGGCTACACCTTC,CASSDYQADGYTF
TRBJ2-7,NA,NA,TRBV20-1,TGCAGTGCTGCCTCACTCGAAGGCTCCTACGAGCAGTACTTC,CSAASLEGSYEQYF
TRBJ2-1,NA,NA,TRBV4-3,TGCGCCAGCAGCCAAGATCCCGTGGGCGCCGATGAGCAGTTCTTC,CASSQDPVGADEQFF
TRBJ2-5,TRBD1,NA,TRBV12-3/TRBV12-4,TGTGCCAGCAGAGCCGGGACAGGAGAAGAGACCCAGTACTTC,CASRAGTGEETQYF
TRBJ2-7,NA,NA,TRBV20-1,TGCAGTGCTGGGACGGAGGAGCAGTACTTC,CSAGTEEQYF